Shown below are 2 T cell receptor beta chains from a single sample sequenced in a study of cytomegalovirus exposure and HLA in healthy donors. Primers included in the PCR were 60 Vbeta and 13 Jbeta primers. Repertoires were generated with immunoSEQ multiplex PCR, while TCRdb's copy carries only in-frame clones and drops some. The sample lists 100,000 to 150,000 clones, under 80% occurring once. Sequenced material: PBMCs. These receptors originate from a middle-aged man in good health and CMV-seropositive.

The rearrangement links TRBV5-1 to TRBJ1-3, with D uncertain. The germline gives CDR1 SGHRS, CDR2 YFSETQ. Trimming cost V 0 bases and J 0 bases, with 7 bases left between them. This CDR3 is 15 amino acids long. CDR3 nucleotides: TGCGCCAGCAGCTTGGCACAGAGCTCTGGAAACACCATATATTTT. Encoded protein: CASSLAQSSGNTIYF.

The chain is built from TRBV28 and TRBJ2-7; 9 nucleotides line up with TRBD1. Germline CDR1 reads MDHEN; CDR2 reads SYDVKM. The CDR3 runs to 16 residues. V shed 2 bases, J shed 1 base, and the junction held 6 bases outside the gene matches. As DNA, the CDR3 is TGTGCCAGCAGTTTAAGTGGGGACAGGGCTTCCTACGAGCAGTACTTC. It is translated as CASSLSGDRASYEQYF.